Listed here are 25 T cell receptor beta chains from one sample, sequenced in a study of Graves' ophthalmopathy and Graves' hyperthyroidism. CDR3 regions of TCR beta were amplified from RNA transcripts. Scientists carried out first-round RT-PCR using HTBI primers and then a second-round multiplex PCR. TCRdb re-analysed the multiplex PCR reads in MiXCR, keeping a single row per CDR3 protein. The sample contains some 250,000 distinct CDR3 sequences, around 50% of which appear only once. The sequencing sample was made of peripheral blood. The receptor set was obtained from an adult man with Graves' ophthalmopathy.

This clonotype was counted a few times. This rearrangement joins TRBV7-2 to TRBJ1-5; 8 bases align to TRBD1. Losses at the gene ends were 2 bases for V and 5 bases for J; bases not matched to a gene: 5. The germline gives CDR1 SGHTA, CDR2 FQGNSA. The CDR3 totals 15 residues. CDR3 coding DNA: TGTGCCAGCAGCTTAACCCGGGACAGGTATCAGCCCCAGCATTTT. Amino acid sequence: CASSLTRDRYQPQHF.

CDR3 amino acids: CASSPNRAYGYTF. The CDR3 DNA reads as TGTGCCAGCAGTCCCAACAGGGCCTATGGCTACACCTTC. The chain recombines TRBV27 with TRBJ1-2; D is possibly TRBD1 (6 bases). From germline, CDR1 is MNHEY and CDR2 SMNVEV (reference sequence). The CDR3 has 13 residues. Trimming left V 5 bases short and J 4 bases short, with 11 bases between.

This rearrangement joins TRBV9 to TRBJ2-5; 10 nucleotides match TRBD1. The CDR3 has 15 amino acids. The V segment lost 4 bases and the J segment 5 bases; nucleotides outside the gene matches: 8. Germline assignment: CDR1 SGDLS and CDR2 YYNGEE. For the CDR3, the DNA is TGTGCCAGCAGCCCGAAGACAGGGGGCAGGGAGACCCAGTACTTC. It codes for CASSPKTGGRETQYF.

The chain joins TRBV10-3 to TRBJ2-5; D may correspond to TRBD1 or TRBD2 (5 bases each). Germline assignment: CDR1 ENHRY and CDR2 SYGVKD. The CDR3 length is 14 residues. V lost 7 bases, J lost 0 bases, and 12 bases lay in between. This chain's CDR3 is CAITPGPDQETQYF. CDR3 coding DNA: TGTGCCATCACCCCGGGGCCGGACCAAGAGACCCAGTACTTC.

This clonotype was detected ten times or more. The chain links TRBV2 to TRBJ1-1; maybe TRBD1 (5 bases). V shed 6 bases and J shed 2 bases, with 13 bases lying between them. The CDR3 sequence is 14 residues long. Germline V gene sequence: CDR1 SNHLY, CDR2 FYNNEI. CDR3 in DNA: TGTGCCAGCAGAAAGGACAACTACAACACTGAAGCTTTCTTT. Residues: CASRKDNYNTEAFF.

V and J are TRBV25-1 and TRBJ1-4; possible D gene TRBD1, 5 bases. CDR3 length: 19 amino acids. Trimming shortened V by 4 bases and J by 0 bases, and 21 bases separated the two germline ends. Germline V gives CDR1 MGHDK, CDR2 SYGVNS. The CDR3 loop is CASSGYRDPEAPTNEKLFF. Here the CDR3 DNA reads TGTGCCAGCAGTGGCTATAGGGACCCGGAGGCCCCAACTAATGAAAAACTGTTTTTT.

The chain is built from TRBV20-1 and TRBJ1-4; D is possibly TRBD1 (5 bases). The CDR3 has 13 residues. CDR1 DFQATT and CDR2 SNEGSKA come from the germline V gene (reference sequence). Trimming shortened V by 6 bases and J by 8 bases, and 16 bases separated the two germline ends. CDR3 DNA: TGCAGTGCCATAGGGACTGTGGGGGAAAAACTGTTTTTT. Translating gives CSAIGTVGEKLFF.

V usage is TRBV20-1 and J usage is TRBJ1-5; 9 bases match TRBD1. The V gene end was trimmed by 6 bases and the J gene end by 1 base; junction bases not matched to a gene: 13. The CDR3 sequence is 17 residues long. CDR1 and CDR2 from the germline V gene are DFQATT and SNEGSKA (reference sequence). The CDR3 DNA is TGCAGTGCCAGCTGGGGGACAGGGACGATGAGCAATCAGCCCCAGCATTTT. It codes for CSASWGTGTMSNQPQHF.

This chain links TRBV18 with TRBJ1-2; a weak D match, TRBD1 (5 bases). The ends were cut back, 1 base at V and 4 bases at J, with 10 bases in the middle. The length of the CDR3 is 14 residues. Per the germline V gene, CDR1 is KGHSH and CDR2 is LQKENI. DNA for the CDR3: TGTGCCAGCTCACCACGGGACCTTCCCTATGGCTACACCTTC. Amino acid sequence: CASSPRDLPYGYTF. Supplemented by reference TRBV18 and TRBJ1-2, the full variable domain reads NAGVMQNPRHLVRRRGQEARLRCSPMKGHSHVYWYRQLPEEGLKFMVYLQKENIIDESGMPKERFSAEFPKEGPSILRIQQVVRGDSAAYFCASSPRDLPYGYTFGSGTRLTVV.

About this clonotype itself: The junction differs from germline at one of its ends, possibly a read error. The chain is built from TRBV9 and TRBJ2-7, with 9 bases matching TRBD1. The CDR3 is 15 residues long. Germline V lookup: CDR1 SGDLS, CDR2 YYNGEE. The CDR3 DNA reads as TGCGCCAGCAGCCCAGCCCCGGGACAGGGCTACGAGCAGTACTTC. Amino acid sequence: CASSPAPGQGYEQYF.

This clonotype was detected only a few times. The chain couples TRBV7-2 to TRBJ1-1; possibly TRBD1 for D (6 bases). Germline loops: CDR1 SGHTA, CDR2 FQGNSA. The CDR3 runs 15 residues. Trimming took off 3 bases at V and 4 bases at J, with 15 bases between the two ends. The CDR3 nucleotides read TGTGCCAGCAGCTTTAAGGCAGGGGAAAGCACTGAAGCTTTCTTT. Its translation is CASSFKAGESTEAFF.

The chain employs TRBV25-1 and TRBJ2-2, with TRBD1 as a possible D gene (6 bases). Germline CDR1 MGHDK, CDR2 SYGVNS. V lost 3 bases, J lost 8 bases, and 10 bases lay in between. This CDR3 has 13 amino acids. The CDR3 region is CASSDHRAGELFF. The DNA of the CDR3 is TGTGCCAGCAGTGACCACAGGGCGGGGGAGCTGTTTTTT.

This clonotype occurred a few times. The chain combines TRBV7-3 with TRBJ2-5; 11 bases match TRBD2. Germline V CDR1 and CDR2: SGHTA, FQGTGA. Trimming cost V 3 bases and J 2 bases; bases outside gene matches: 2. The CDR3 extends over 15 amino acids. In DNA form, the CDR3 reads TGTGCCAGCAGCTTGACTAGCGGGGCTCAAGAGACCCAGTACTTC. This gives the protein CASSLTSGAQETQYF. Full variable domain (rest looked up from reference TRBV7-3 and TRBJ2-5): GAGVSQTPSNKVTEKGKYVELRCDPISGHTALYWYRQSLGQGPEFLIYFQGTGAADDSGLPNDRFFAVRPEGSVSTLKIQRTERGDSAVYLCASSLTSGAQETQYFGPGTRLLVL.

The table lists this clonotype with a count of one. The chain joins TRBV12-3 or TRBV12-4 to TRBJ2-5, with 7 bases matching TRBD1. The CDR3 is 16 residues long. V lost 3 bases and J lost 0; bases outside the gene matches: 7. CDR3 in amino acids: CASSFQGQSYQETQYF. CDR3 DNA: TGTGCCAGCAGTTTCCAGGGACAGTCGTACCAAGAGACCCAGTACTTC.

In the case of this clonotype: An end of the junction does not agree with germline; a read error may underlie this. The chain couples TRBV9 to TRBJ1-6, with 8 nucleotides matching TRBD1. The CDR3 has 16 residues. The germline V gene encodes CDR1 SGDLS and CDR2 YYNGEE. The CDR3 here is CASSARGRVSSSPLHF. As DNA, the CDR3 is TGCGCCAGCAGTGCCAGGGGGCGCGTTTCGAGTTCACCCCTCCACTTT.

Regarding this clonotype: The CDR3 does not end in the conserved phenylalanine or tryptophan, so this is likely a read error. The CDR3 sequence is CASTNRGQLNEKLFS. CDR3 in DNA: TGTGCCAGTACCAATAGGGGACAGCTTAATGAAAAACTGTTTTCT. This sequence joins TRBV19 and TRBJ1-4, with 7 bases lining up with TRBD1. Germline lookup yields CDR1 LNHDA and CDR2 SQIVND (reference sequence). V trimming: 7 bases; J trimming: 4 bases; junction bases outside the gene matches: 9. The CDR3 loop spans 15 amino acids.

About this clonotype itself: One end of the junction is discordant with germline, which a read error may explain. The V and J genes are TRBV7-9 and TRBJ1-3; a weak D match, TRBD1 (6 bases). CDR1 and CDR2 (germline): SEHNR, FQNEAQ (reference sequence). This CDR3 has 13 residues. The CDR3 nucleotides are TGCGCCAGCAGCCCGGACAGCGGAAACACCATATATTTT. Its protein is CASSPDSGNTIYF.

At least ten counts were recorded for this clonotype. The chain links TRBV10-3 to TRBJ1-2; possibly TRBD1 for D (5 bases). The germline CDR1 and CDR2 sequences are ENHRY and SYGVKD. CDR3 length: 11 residues. V was shortened by 11 bases and J by 5 bases, with 12 bases between the two germline ends. CDR3 in amino acids: CAASTAYGYTF. The CDR3 coding sequence is TGTGCCGCCTCGACAGCGTATGGCTACACCTTC.

This chain connects TRBV9 to TRBJ1-6; D possibly corresponds to TRBD1 (5 bases). Germline CDR1 reads SGDLS; CDR2 reads YYNGEE. This CDR3 has 12 amino acids. V was shortened by 5 bases and J by 17 bases, with 17 bases between the two germline ends. For the CDR3, the DNA is TGTGCCAGCAGGGCGGATGGGGCCAACGTCCACTTT. This translates into CASRADGANVHF.

J is TRBJ2-5 and V is TRBV10-2; TRBD1 agrees at 7 bases. The V segment lost 8 bases and the J segment 1 base; nucleotides outside the gene matches: 7. CDR1 WSHSY and CDR2 SAAADI come from the germline V gene. The CDR3 loop spans 14 amino acids. The CDR3 region is CASFPGDSQETQYF. As DNA, the CDR3 is TGCGCCAGCTTCCCCGGGGACAGCCAAGAGACCCAGTACTTC.

This clonotype showed up just a few times. This chain links TRBV24-1 with TRBJ1-2, with D possibly matching TRBD1 (5 bases). CDR3 length equals 15 residues. The V end was cut by 11 bases, the J end by 7 bases, with 25 bases between. Germline assignment: CDR1 KGHDR and CDR2 SFDVKD. The DNA of the CDR3 is TGTGCCAGCTCACCCTCATCGGTGGGGGTCGCTGGCTACACCTTC. This codes for CASSPSSVGVAGYTF.

This clonotype came up once. CDR3 in amino acids: CASSPTGSGEPQHF. The CDR3 DNA reads TGTGCCAGCAGTCCCACAGGGTCCGGGGAGCCCCAGCATTTT. The J gene is TRBJ1-5, the V gene TRBV12-5; a weak D match, TRBD1 (6 bases). Germline CDR1 and CDR2: LGHNT and FRNRAP. CDR3 size: 14 residues.

V is TRBV7-2 and J is TRBJ1-1; TRBD1 is a possible D gene (6 bases). The CDR3 spans 16 residues. Per the germline V gene, CDR1 is SGHTA and CDR2 is FQGNSA. V was clipped by 6 bases and J by 2 bases, with 19 bases between them. In DNA, the CDR3 is TGTGCCAGCAGTCGAGGGGTTACAGGGATTAACACTGAAGCTTTCTTT. Its translation is CASSRGVTGINTEAFF.

The gene calls are TRBV20-1 and TRBJ1-5; unclear D gene. The CDR3 totals 13 residues. The V gene's germline CDR1 is DFQATT and CDR2 SNEGSKA (reference sequence). V was cut by 1 base and J by 4 bases, with 8 bases left in between. The CDR3: CSARGPTNQPQHF. CDR3 bases: TGCAGTGCTAGAGGCCCGACAAATCAGCCCCAGCATTTT.

This clonotype turned up a few times. Compared with germline, one end of the junction differs, possibly owing to a read error. This sequence joins TRBV10-2 and TRBJ2-7, with 12 bases matching TRBD1. This CDR3 is built from 16 residues. CDR1 is WSHSY, CDR2 SAAADI, per germline. CDR3 region: CASSTGPGQGAGEQYF. CDR3 nucleotide sequence: TGTGCCAGCAGTACCGGACCGGGACAGGGGGCAGGCGAGCAGTACTTC.